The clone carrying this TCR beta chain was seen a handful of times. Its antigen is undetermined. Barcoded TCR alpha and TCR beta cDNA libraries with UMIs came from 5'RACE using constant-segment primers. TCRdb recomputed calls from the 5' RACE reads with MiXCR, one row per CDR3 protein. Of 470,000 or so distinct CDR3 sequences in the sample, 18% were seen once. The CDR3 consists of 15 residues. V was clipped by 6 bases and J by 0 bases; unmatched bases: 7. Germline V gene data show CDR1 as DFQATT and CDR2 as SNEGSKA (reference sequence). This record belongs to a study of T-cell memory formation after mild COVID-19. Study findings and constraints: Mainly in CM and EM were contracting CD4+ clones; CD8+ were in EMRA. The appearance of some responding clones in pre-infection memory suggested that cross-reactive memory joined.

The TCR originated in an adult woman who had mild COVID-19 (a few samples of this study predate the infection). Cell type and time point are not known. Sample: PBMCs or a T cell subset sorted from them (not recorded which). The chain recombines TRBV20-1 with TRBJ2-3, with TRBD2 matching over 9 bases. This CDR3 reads CSAGRLAVSTDTQYF. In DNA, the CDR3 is TGCAGTGCAGGGAGACTAGCGGTGAGCACAGATACGCAGTATTTT.